The TCR beta chain under discussion was sequenced for a study of T-cell reconstitution after alpha-beta-depleted transplantation in children (dated by TCRdb to about 2016). About the study as a whole: The study quantitatively tracked T-cell immune reconstitution after TCRalphabeta/CD19-depleted allogeneic hematopoietic cell transplantation in children using TCR repertoire profiling. Beyond this particular receptor, the publication reports: Over subsequent months, a decline in hyperexpanded clone frequencies was noted, and after one year, T-cell counts and TCRbeta diversity were mostly ascribed to newly produced T cells. In some patients, the high TCRbeta diversity seen at day 60 was put down to recipient T cells and intrathymic progenitors that had survived conditioning. The apparently early alphabetaT-cell count recovery about two months after transplant was reportedly dependent on only several hundred rapidly expanded clones derived from non-depleted graft cells.

Explained via the paper, the treatment or condition label denotes: allogeneic hematopoietic cell transplantation with graft depleted of TCRalphabeta T cells and CD19 B cells. Transplant recipients were children who received TCRalphabeta/CD19-depleted allogeneic hematopoietic cell grafts. The CDR3 contains 14 residues, cysteine and phenylalanine counted. Only the CDR3 portion is preserved as DNA: 42 bases, with reading frame beginning at the first base. V loses 0 bases of germline sequence and J loses 9 bases, and the interval between the two ends is 15 bases. The germline V gene supplies CDR1 ENHRY and CDR2 SYGVKD. The sample holds many counts of this clonotype. Its specific antigen is unknown. Within one base of it there is no much larger clone, and no base qualities were kept. Library construction relied on PCR. The sequencing machine was an Illumina HiSeq 2500. To normalize quantification of the TCRbeta repertoire, the TCR libraries were built with molecular barcoding that relied on unique molecular identifiers. TCRdb passed the public sequencing reads through fastp at Q25 and MiXCR, retaining productive beta sequences. One record per CDR3 amino acid sequence lists the most common genes and DNA. Counted in this sample were hundreds of thousands of distinct CDR3 sequences; around 16% of them appeared once. In total, the top ten clones hold approximately 28% of the sample.

The sequence came from a boy in the first two years of life who had a stem cell transplant for Wiskott-Aldrich syndrome, so the T cells may come from the graft donor. The V and J genes are TRBV10-3 and TRBJ2-7; the D gene is possibly TRBD1, with 6 bases matching. This sample comprised PBMCs, mostly from graft donor cells, obtained 360 days after TCRalphabeta/CD19-depleted stem cell transplant. The nucleotide sequence is TGTGCCATCAGTGAGTCGGGGGCCCATCGGTTGCAGTACTTC. The encoded protein is CAISESGAHRLQYF.